The subject of this entry is one T cell receptor beta chain. Its antigen remains unidentified. The sample originates from a study of shared clonotypes between healthy human individuals. Broader study findings: Naive CD4 clonotype sharing across a handful of donors was approximately 5.2%. Generation probabilities were higher for clonotypes shared across all four sorted-subset donors than for unshared ones.

The table came from immunoSEQ multiplex PCR; TCRdb's copy has only in-frame clones and leaves some out. This sample yields 500,000 to 700,000 clones, of which around 96% are seen a single time; about 0.11% belongs to the top ten. V gave up 6 bases and J gave up 0 bases, with 15 bases separating them. Germline CDR1 is MDHEN and CDR2 is SYDVKM. The CDR3 length is 16 residues. Naive CD8 cells lacked CD45RO and underwent positive selection for CCR7, leaving out terminally differentiated effector memory CD45RA+ cells. Each of the donors was a healthy adult who was HIV-negative and had not had a recent acute infection or vaccination.

The sequence came from a woman younger than 45 in good health. This chain joins TRBV28 and TRBJ2-1; D may be TRBD1 (6 bases). The specimen sequenced was naive CD8+ T cells sorted from blood. In nucleotides, the CDR3 is TGTGCCAGCAGCCGGCTGGACAGTCTCTCCTACAATGAGCAGTTCTTC. Translation: CASSRLDSLSYNEQFF. Looking up the rest from reference TRBV28 and TRBJ2-1 gives the full variable domain: DVKVTQSSRYLVKRTGEKVFLECVQDMDHENMFWYRQDPGLGLRLIYFSYDVKMKEKGDIPEGYSVSREKKERFSLILESASTNQTSMYLCASSRLDSLSYNEQFFGPGTRLTVL.